This TCR beta chain was retrieved from a study of T cells after yellow fever vaccination. TCRdb itself ran the 5' RACE reads through MiXCR, one entry per CDR3 protein. Among about 300,000 distinct CDR3 sequences listed, roughly 4.3% were seen once. As regards this clonotype: Sequence at one end of the junction differs from germline and may be a read error.

This CDR3 contains 11 residues. The germline gives CDR1 MNHEY, CDR2 SMNVEV (reference sequence). This TCR came from a man between 18 and 35 years old who received the YFV17D yellow fever vaccine. The sequencing here drew on PBMCs, taken 5 days after the yellow fever booster vaccination. J is TRBJ1-1 and V is TRBV27; no reliable D call. This CDR3 reads CASRADTVSVF. CDR3 bases: TGTGCCAGCAGGGCCGACACTGTCTCGGTTTTT.